What follows are 2 T cell receptor beta chains derived from one specimen sequenced in a study of control samples from healthy donors and cancer patients. Some clones are missing from TCRdb's copy, which holds only in-frame ones; the method was immunoSEQ multiplex PCR. This table holds 170,000 or so clones, roughly 94% found once. Sequenced: blood. All receptors derive from a woman aged 35 to 49 in good health.

V is TRBV4-1 and J is TRBJ2-1, with D possibly matching TRBD1 (5 bases). The V end lost 2 bases, the J end lost 0 bases, and 11 bases lay between the germline ends. Per the germline V gene, CDR1 is MGHRA and CDR2 is YSYEKL. This CDR3 spans 16 amino acids. This CDR3 reads CASSQQGLRSYNEQFF. The CDR3 DNA is TGCGCCAGCAGCCAACAGGGTTTGCGCTCCTACAATGAGCAGTTCTTC.

The CDR3 protein is CASSDTRQGYGNEQFF. The CDR3 DNA is TGCGCCAGCAGTGACACAAGACAGGGGTACGGGAATGAGCAGTTCTTC. The rearrangement uses TRBV10-1 and TRBJ2-1, with TRBD1 matching over 8 bases. V trimming: 3 bases; J trimming: 7 bases; junction bases outside the gene matches: 11. The CDR3 length is 16 residues. Germline V gives CDR1 WNHNN, CDR2 SYGVQD (reference sequence).